Below are 10 T cell receptor beta chains sequenced from a single sample in a study of blood T cell repertoires in COVID-19. The protocol was immunoSEQ multiplex PCR, while the TCRdb copy is restricted to in-frame clones and leaves out a portion. The repertoire consists of over 60,000 clones, with 70% to 90% occurring once and the leading ten covering roughly a tenth. Sequences were obtained from peripheral blood. The receptor source for this set is an older man with active or convalescent COVID-19.

The chain employs TRBV19 and TRBJ1-6, with D perhaps TRBD1 (6 bases). This CDR3 region has 14 residues. V shed 3 bases and J shed 5 bases, with 8 bases lying between them. Per the germline V gene, CDR1 is LNHDA and CDR2 is SQIVND (reference sequence). The CDR3 sequence is CASSIGQNNSPLHF. DNA for the CDR3: TGTGCCAGTAGTATCGGACAGAATAATTCACCCCTCCACTTT. The variable domain in full, completed from reference TRBV19 and TRBJ1-6, reads DGGITQSPKYLFRKEGQNVTLSCEQNLNHDAMYWYRQDPGQGLRLIYYSQIVNDFQKGDIAEGYSVSREKKESFPLTVTSAQKNPTAFYLCASSIGQNNSPLHFGNGTRLTVT.

The chain couples TRBV6-6 to TRBJ1-4; maybe TRBD1 (6 bases). CDR3 length: 14 amino acids. V lost 7 bases and J lost 4, with 13 bases in between. Germline CDR1 reads MNHNY; CDR2 reads SVGAGI (reference sequence). The CDR3 loop is CASNNRAINEKLFF. In nucleotides, the CDR3 is TGTGCCAGCAACAACAGGGCAATTAATGAAAAACTGTTTTTT.

This chain connects TRBV28 to TRBJ2-6; 8 bases map to TRBD1. The CDR3 consists of 22 residues. Germline CDR1 is MDHEN and CDR2 is SYDVKM. V lost 5 bases and J lost 0; bases outside the gene matches: 21. The CDR3: CASSTRTGRKGLANSGANVLTF. The CDR3 DNA follows: TGTGCCAGCAGTACCCGGACAGGGCGTAAGGGACTCGCCAACTCTGGGGCCAACGTCCTGACTTTC.

The chain employs TRBV27 and TRBJ2-5; D gene unclear. CDR1 is MNHEY, CDR2 SMNVEV, per germline (reference sequence). The V and J ends lost 4 bases and 6 bases respectively, with 6 bases between them. This CDR3 is 11 amino acids long. The CDR3 DNA is TGTGCCAGCAGTTCCTCCCAGACCCAGTACTTC. Translated: CASSSSQTQYF.

The V call is TRBV19, the J call TRBJ1-1; possibly TRBD1 for D (6 bases). The CDR3 runs to 14 residues. Deletions cut 5 bases from V and 4 bases from J, with 14 bases between. Germline assignment: CDR1 LNHDA and CDR2 SQIVND (reference sequence). CDR3 sequence: CASSSSGVSTEAFF. CDR3 in DNA: TGTGCCAGTAGTTCGTCAGGGGTAAGCACTGAAGCTTTCTTT.

The V call is TRBV19, the J call TRBJ1-1; 8 bases match TRBD1. J gave up 0 bases and V 4 bases, and 10 bases lay outside the gene matches. This CDR3 contains 17 residues. The germline CDR1 and CDR2 sequences are LNHDA and SQIVND (reference sequence). The CDR3 loop reads CASSNLGQGGMNTEAFF. The DNA of the CDR3 is TGTGCCAGTAGTAATCTAGGACAGGGTGGGATGAACACTGAAGCTTTCTTT.

The chain is built from TRBV7-3 and TRBJ2-1; 7 bases are a match to TRBD2. Trimming removed 5 bases from V and 1 base from J; junction bases left unmatched: 5. Germline V CDR1 and CDR2: SGHTA, FQGTGA. The CDR3 runs 15 residues. The CDR3 DNA reads TGTGCCAGCAGCGAGGTAGCGGGTTCCTACAATGAGCAGTTCTTC. It is translated as CASSEVAGSYNEQFF.

This sequence joins TRBV5-1 and TRBJ2-1, with 9 bases that match TRBD2. CDR3 length equals 17 residues. J lost 9 bases, V lost 3 bases, and 16 bases had no gene match. The germline CDR1 and CDR2 sequences are SGHRS and YFSETQ. The CDR3 nucleotides are TGCGCCAGCAGCTCCCTACCCGTGGCGGGAGGGATGAGTGAGCAGTTCTTC. Residues: CASSSLPVAGGMSEQFF.

The chain links TRBV6-2 or TRBV6-3 to TRBJ2-5; D uncertain. Germline lookup yields CDR1 MNHEY and CDR2 SVGEGT. V lost 3 bases to trimming and J lost 5 bases, with 10 bases between them. This CDR3 spans 13 amino acids. This CDR3 reads CASSYSGLETQYF. In DNA, the CDR3 is TGTGCCAGCAGTTATTCGGGTTTGGAGACCCAGTACTTC.

The chain has TRBV18 and TRBJ1-1; maybe TRBD1 (6 bases). The CDR3 runs 15 residues. The V gene's germline CDR1 is KGHSH and CDR2 LQKENI. Trimming cost V 3 bases and J 1 base, with 12 bases left between them. The CDR3 region has the DNA TGTGCCAGCTCACCTTCGACAGGTCAGAACACTGAAGCTTTCTTT. The encoded protein is CASSPSTGQNTEAFF. The full variable domain, rest sourced from reference TRBV18 and TRBJ1-1, is NAGVMQNPRHLVRRRGQEARLRCSPMKGHSHVYWYRQLPEEGLKFMVYLQKENIIDESGMPKERFSAEFPKEGPSILRIQQVVRGDSAAYFCASSPSTGQNTEAFFGQGTRLTVV.